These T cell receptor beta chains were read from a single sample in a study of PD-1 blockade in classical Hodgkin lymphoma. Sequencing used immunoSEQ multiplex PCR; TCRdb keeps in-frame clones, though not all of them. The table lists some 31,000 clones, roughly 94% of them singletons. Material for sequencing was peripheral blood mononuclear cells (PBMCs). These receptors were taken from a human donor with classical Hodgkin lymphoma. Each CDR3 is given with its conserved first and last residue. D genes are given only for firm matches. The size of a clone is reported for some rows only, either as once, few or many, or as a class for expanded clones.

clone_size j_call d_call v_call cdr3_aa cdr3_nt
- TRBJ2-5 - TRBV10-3 CAISPGLPLQETQYF TGTGCCATCAGCCCGGGACTCCCTCTCCAAGAGACCCAGTACTTC
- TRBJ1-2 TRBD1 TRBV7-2 CASSPTGDWDYTF TGTGCCAGCAGCCCAACAGGGGATTGGGACTACACCTTC
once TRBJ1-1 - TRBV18 CASSPPGANTEAFF TGTGCCAGCTCACCACCCGGGGCGAACACTGAAGCTTTCTTT
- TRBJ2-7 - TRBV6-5 CASRGVGPYEQYF TGTGCCAGCAGGGGAGTAGGGCCCTACGAGCAGTACTTC
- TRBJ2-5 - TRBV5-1 CASSLELSSTQYF TGCGCCAGCAGCTTGGAACTTTCGAGCACCCAGTACTTC
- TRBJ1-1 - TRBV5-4 CASSLSGGVDTEAFF TGTGCCAGCAGCCTCTCGGGAGGGGTGGACACTGAAGCTTTCTTT
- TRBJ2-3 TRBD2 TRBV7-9 CASSSGTSGGATDTQYF TGTGCCAGCAGCTCCGGGACTAGCGGGGGGGCGACAGATACGCAGTATTTT
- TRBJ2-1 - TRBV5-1 CASSLGGSYNEQFF TGCGCCAGCAGCTTGGGCGGCTCCTACAATGAGCAGTTCTTC
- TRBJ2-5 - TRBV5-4 CASSPWAQETQYF TGTGCCAGCAGCCCGTGGGCACAAGAGACCCAGTACTTC
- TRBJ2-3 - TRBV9 CASSVDPSTDTQYF TGTGCCAGCAGCGTAGATCCGAGCACAGATACGCAGTATTTT
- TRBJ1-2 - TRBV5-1 CASSPMTYNYGYTF TGCGCCAGCAGCCCCATGACTTATAACTATGGCTACACCTTC
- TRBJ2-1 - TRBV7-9 CASSLAQGTEQFF TGTGCCAGCAGCTTAGCACAGGGAACTGAGCAGTTCTTC
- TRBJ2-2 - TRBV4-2 CASSQDREVELFF TGTGCCAGCAGCCAAGATAGGGAGGTGGAGCTGTTTTTT
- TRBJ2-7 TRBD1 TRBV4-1 CASSQARTGHEQYF TGCGCCAGCAGCCAAGCTAGGACAGGGCACGAGCAGTACTTC
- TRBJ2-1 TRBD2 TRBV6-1 CASSELAGGYNEQFF TGTGCCAGCAGTGAACTAGCGGGAGGGTACAATGAGCAGTTCTTC
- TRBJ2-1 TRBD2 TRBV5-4 CASSQGTSGGNNEQFF TGTGCCAGCAGCCAGGGGACTAGCGGGGGGAACAATGAGCAGTTCTTC
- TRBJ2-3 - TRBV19 CASGLGGHGDTQYF TGTGCCAGTGGCCTCGGGGGGCACGGAGATACGCAGTATTTT
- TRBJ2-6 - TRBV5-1 CASSLDGSGSMGANVLTF TGCGCCAGCAGCTTGGATGGTAGCGGTAGTATGGGGGCCAACGTCCTGACTTTC
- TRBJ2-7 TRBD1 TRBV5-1 CASSTGTGTLYEQYF TGCGCCAGCAGCACCGGGACAGGGACCCTCTACGAGCAGTACTTC
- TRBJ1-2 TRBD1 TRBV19 CASRQTGAGYTF TGTGCCAGTAGGCAGACAGGGGCAGGCTACACCTTC
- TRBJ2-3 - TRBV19 CASSISRNLVSTDTQYF TGTGCCAGTAGTATATCTCGGAACCTAGTAAGCACAGATACGCAGTATTTT
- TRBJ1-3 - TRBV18 CASSEKGNTIYF TGTGCCAGCTCTGAAAAGGGAAACACCATATATTTT
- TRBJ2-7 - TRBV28 CASTKDTLGEQYF TGTGCCAGCACAAAGGACACCCTCGGCGAGCAGTACTTC
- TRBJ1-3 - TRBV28 CASSFGGLGNTIYF TGTGCCAGCAGTTTTGGGGGACTTGGAAACACCATATATTTT
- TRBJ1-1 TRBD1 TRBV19 CASSPWDRVGTEAFF TGTGCCAGTAGTCCCTGGGACAGGGTCGGCACTGAAGCTTTCTTT
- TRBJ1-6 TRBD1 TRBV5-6 CASSHWTGKNSPLHF TGTGCCAGCAGCCACTGGACAGGGAAGAATTCACCCCTCCACTTT
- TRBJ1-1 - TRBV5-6 CASSRGADTEAFF TGTGCCAGCAGTCGGGGGGCGGACACTGAAGCTTTCTTT
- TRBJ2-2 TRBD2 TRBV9 CASSATSGADGELFF TGTGCCAGCAGCGCGACTAGCGGGGCTGACGGGGAGCTGTTTTTT
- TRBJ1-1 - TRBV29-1 CSVGQVTSKAFF TGCAGCGTTGGACAGGTGACCTCGAAAGCTTTCTTT
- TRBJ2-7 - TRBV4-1 CASSQVYGGYEQYF TGCGCCAGCAGCCAAGTTTATGGGGGCTACGAGCAGTACTTC
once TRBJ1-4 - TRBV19 CASSISTGGEKLFF TGTGCCAGTAGTATCAGTACGGGGGGTGAAAAACTGTTTTTT
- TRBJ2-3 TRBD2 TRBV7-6 CASSSSGRGLLKDTQYF TGTGCCAGCAGCTCCTCGGGGAGGGGTCTTCTAAAAGATACGCAGTATTTT
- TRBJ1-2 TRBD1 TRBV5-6 CASSLGQGTYGYTF TGTGCCAGCAGCTTGGGACAGGGGACCTATGGCTACACCTTC
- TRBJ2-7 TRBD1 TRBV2 CASSEAETGFHEQYF TGTGCCAGCAGTGAAGCGGAGACAGGGTTCCACGAGCAGTACTTC
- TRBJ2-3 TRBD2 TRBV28 CASSSGGGLDTQYF TGTGCCAGCAGTAGCGGGGGCGGTTTAGATACGCAGTATTTT
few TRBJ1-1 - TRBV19 CASSGRFAEAFF TGTGCCAGTAGTGGGAGGTTCGCTGAAGCTTTCTTT
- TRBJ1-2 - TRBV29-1 CSVESDLNYGYTF TGCAGCGTTGAATCGGATTTAAACTATGGCTACACCTTC
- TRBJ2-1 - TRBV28 CASSNKGGEQFF TGTGCCAGCAGTAACAAGGGTGGTGAGCAGTTCTTC
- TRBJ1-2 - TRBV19 CASTHGVNYGYTF TGTGCCAGTACGCACGGGGTCAACTATGGCTACACCTTC
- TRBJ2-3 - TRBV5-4 CASSPGWGEKGDTQYF TGTGCCAGCAGCCCCGGTTGGGGGGAGAAAGGAGATACGCAGTATTTT
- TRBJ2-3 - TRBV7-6 CASSLEQIWGTDTQYF TGTGCCAGCAGCTTAGAACAGATCTGGGGCACAGATACGCAGTATTTT
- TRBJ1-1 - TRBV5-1 CASSLELDGTEAFF TGCGCCAGCAGCTTGGAGCTGGACGGTACTGAAGCTTTCTTT